A selection of T cell receptor beta chains follows, all from one sample in a study of blood T cells in healthy people across ages. TCRdb independently ran MiXCR on the 5' RACE reads; one entry per CDR3 protein. The data hold about 650,000 distinct CDR3 sequences, with about 32% observed a single time. Material for sequencing was blood. These receptors were obtained from a woman aged 80 or over in good health. CDR3s leave out the opening cysteine and the closing phenylalanine or tryptophan.

V	J	CDR3
TRBV12-3/TRBV12-4	TRBJ1-1	ASSSPGRGAYEAF
TRBV20-1	TRBJ1-1	SARRGDRGRGHTEAF
TRBV4-2	TRBJ2-7	ASSRARAAEQY
TRBV4-3	TRBJ2-1	ASSQDTGPSYNEQF
TRBV7-2	TRBJ1-4	ASSLVGGVREKLF
TRBV10-3	TRBJ1-1	AISEGLDSSEAF
TRBV20-1	TRBJ2-3	SASGPGPSGRTDTQY
TRBV9	TRBJ2-1	ASSVHAGTSGGYNEQF
TRBV20-1	TRBJ2-5	SGEESAETQY
TRBV15	TRBJ2-6	ATRGSGANVLT
TRBV10-3	TRBJ1-2	AISEAGNSGYT
TRBV27	TRBJ1-2	ASSLSRGVHGYT
TRBV20-1	TRBJ1-1	SARRARMNTEAF
TRBV5-1	TRBJ2-7	ASSWDGLTYEQY
TRBV29-1	NA	SVPRGVETQY
TRBV9	TRBJ2-7	ASSPPGSKTYTGELY
TRBV6-1	TRBJ1-5	ASTYRDRALGGNQPQH
TRBV29-1	TRBJ1-6	SVAGDQNSPLH
TRBV30	TRBJ1-2	AWSPGLEDYGYT